Here is one T cell receptor (beta chain) with its context. Sequencing was performed with immunoSEQ multiplex PCR; in TCRdb, only in-frame clones are kept and a portion is missing. The sample lists roughly 200,000 clones; approximately 85% were seen once. The sample is drawn from a study of blood T cell repertoires in COVID-19. The overall study: The analysed material was cDNA or gDNA that came from T cells, B-cell-depleted T cells, or PBMCs.

CDR1 and CDR2 from the germline V gene are GTSNPN and SVGIG (reference sequence). J gave up 2 bases and V 3 bases, and 6 bases lay outside the gene matches. The CDR3 runs 14 residues. Source material: peripheral blood. This chain connects TRBV30 to TRBJ2-7; TRBD1 aligns across 8 bases. The TCR originated in a human donor with active or convalescent COVID-19. The donor label of this sample is uncertain. The CDR3 is CAWSAGTGTYEQYF. The CDR3 region has the DNA TGTGCCTGGAGCGCCGGGACAGGCACCTACGAGCAGTACTTC.